The 27 T cell receptor beta chains below come from one sample, sequenced in a study of early T cells in non-severe SARS-CoV-2 infection. TCRdb re-derived calls from the 5' RACE reads in MiXCR, one entry per CDR3 protein. The sample has approximately 73,000 distinct CDR3 sequences, roughly 12% seen once. Specimen: whole blood. All receptors derive from an adult who was a healthcare worker with PCR-confirmed SARS-CoV-2 infection or an uninfected control (not recorded which).

This clonotype has just a few counts. The J gene is TRBJ2-2, the V gene TRBV5-4; D is unclear. This CDR3 spans 15 amino acids. With 4 bases removed from V and 3 bases from J, the gap between germline ends came to 13 bases. Germline V gives CDR1 SGHNT, CDR2 YYREEE (reference sequence). The CDR3 DNA reads TGTGCCAGCAGCCGGCCCAGGCCCGACACCGGGGAGCTGTTTTTT. Translated, it gives CASSRPRPDTGELFF.

The DNA of the CDR3 is TGTGCCAGTAGTATGCAGGGCGGGGGCAATCAGCCCCAGCATTTT. Translating gives CASSMQGGGNQPQHF. This chain uses TRBV19 with TRBJ1-5, with a weak D call TRBD1 (5 bases). Germline CDR1 reads LNHDA; CDR2 reads SQIVND (reference sequence). Trimming took 3 bases from V and 2 from J, leaving 11 bases between them. The CDR3 contains 15 residues.

This clonotype was observed at least ten times. J is TRBJ2-5 and V is TRBV7-9, with TRBD2 identical over 10 bases. From germline, CDR1 is SEHNR and CDR2 FQNEAQ (reference sequence). The junction had 6 bases not matched to a gene; V was cut back by 6 bases and J by 5 bases. This CDR3 region has 14 residues. CDR3 sequence (DNA): TGTGCCAGCAGTCCCAGCGGGGGGGCCGAGACCCAGTACTTC. Translation gives CASSPSGGAETQYF.

This clonotype was observed at least ten times. This chain joins TRBV7-2 and TRBJ2-3, with TRBD1 as a possible D gene (6 bases). The CDR3 spans 13 residues. Trimming cost V 5 bases and J 4 bases, with 10 bases left between them. The germline V gene has CDR1 SGHTA and CDR2 FQGNSA. The CDR3 protein is CASSANRADTQYF. DNA for the CDR3: TGTGCCAGCAGCGCAAACAGGGCAGATACGCAGTATTTT.

The chain has TRBV12-3 or TRBV12-4 and TRBJ1-1; 7 bases match TRBD1. The CDR3 extends over 15 amino acids. The V segment lost 5 bases and the J segment 1 base; nucleotides outside the gene matches: 7. The CDR3 nucleotides read TGTGCCAGCAGTCCAGACAGGGTTGGGAACACTGAAGCTTTCTTT. It translates to CASSPDRVGNTEAFF.

This clonotype was recorded a few times. V is TRBV29-1 and J is TRBJ2-6, with D unclear. This CDR3 region has 16 residues. CDR1 is SQVTM, CDR2 ANQGSEA, per germline. V was shortened by 0 bases and J by 2 bases, with 11 bases between the two germline ends. DNA for the CDR3: TGCAGCGTTGAAGATCCCTTGAGGACTGGGGCCAACGTCCTGACTTTC. Translated: CSVEDPLRTGANVLTF.

This clonotype was seen only a few times. This chain links TRBV20-1 with TRBJ1-1; D perhaps matches TRBD1 (6 bases). Trimming removed 2 bases at V and 1 base at J, with 11 bases between. Germline CDR1 reads DFQATT; CDR2 reads SNEGSKA (reference sequence). This CDR3 has 14 amino acids. This CDR3 is CSARQQGWNTEAFF. The CDR3 DNA sequence: TGCAGTGCTAGACAACAGGGTTGGAACACTGAAGCTTTCTTT.

The sample holds many counts of this clonotype. The chain employs TRBV5-1 and TRBJ2-3, with 12 bases that match TRBD1. Per germline, CDR1 SGHRS and CDR2 YFSETQ. This CDR3 is 14 amino acids long. Unmatched junction bases numbered 3, after V lost 4 bases and J lost 6 bases. The CDR3 DNA is TGCGCCAGCAGCCGGGACAGGGGGCCCGATACGCAGTATTTT. Translation: CASSRDRGPDTQYF. The variable domain in full, completed from reference TRBV5-1 and TRBJ2-3, reads KAGVTQTPRYLIKTRGQQVTLSCSPISGHRSVSWYQQTPGQGLQFLFEYFSETQRNKGNFPGRFSGRQFSNSRSEMNVSTLELGDSALYLCASSRDRGPDTQYFGPGTRLTVL.

This clonotype appeared a few times. The rearrangement uses TRBV13 and TRBJ1-4, with D unresolved. Trimming took 3 bases from V and 6 from J, leaving 11 bases between them. CDR1 is PRHDT, CDR2 FYEKMQ, per germline (reference sequence). This CDR3 has 14 amino acids. As DNA, the CDR3 is TGTGCCAGCAGCTTTAGGTCTGGGGATGAAAAACTGTTTTTT. Amino acid sequence: CASSFRSGDEKLFF.

The chain joins TRBV7-2 to TRBJ2-2; D is perhaps TRBD2 (5 bases). Trimming pared 2 bases from V and 2 bases from J, leaving 15 bases between. The germline V gene has CDR1 SGHTA and CDR2 FQGNSA. The CDR3 contains 17 residues. The CDR3: CASSLTAQRVNTGELFF. CDR3 bases: TGTGCCAGCAGCTTAACCGCCCAGAGGGTTAACACCGGGGAGCTGTTTTTT.

In this sample, this clonotype turned up many times. The genes are TRBV2 and TRBJ1-1; perhaps TRBD1 as D (6 bases). This CDR3 has 14 amino acids. The germline CDR1 and CDR2 sequences are SNHLY and FYNNEI. The V and J ends lost 9 bases and 4 bases respectively, with 18 bases between them. CDR3 in amino acids: CARTGQREATEAFF. The CDR3 DNA reads as TGTGCCAGAACCGGACAGAGGGAGGCCACTGAAGCTTTCTTT.

The chain combines TRBV5-8 with TRBJ2-7, with TRBD1 identical over 9 bases. Per germline, CDR1 SGHTS and CDR2 YDEGEE. With V trimmed by 4 bases and J by 3 bases, 5 bases remained unmatched. The CDR3 totals 14 residues. CDR3 bases: TGTGCCAGCAGCGGGACAGGGTACGGCTACGAGCAGTACTTC. Encoded protein: CASSGTGYGYEQYF.

CDR3 in DNA: TGTGCCAGCAGTTACCTTTCGGGACAGGGGGCTTGGCAGCCCCAGCATTTT. Its translation: CASSYLSGQGAWQPQHF. The rearrangement uses TRBV6-2 or TRBV6-3 and TRBJ1-5, with TRBD1 matching over 12 bases. The germline gives CDR1 MNHEY, CDR2 SVGEGT. CDR3 length: 17 residues. Trimming at V came to 2 bases and at J to 7 bases, leaving 9 bases not matched to a gene.

This clonotype was seen only a few times. The chain has TRBV5-1 and TRBJ1-1; unclear D gene. Germline assignment: CDR1 SGHRS and CDR2 YFSETQ. Trimming stripped 3 bases from V and 1 base from J, with 7 bases between. This CDR3 comprises 13 residues. This CDR3 is CASSWRGNTEAFF. The DNA of the CDR3 is TGCGCCAGCAGCTGGCGTGGGAACACTGAAGCTTTCTTT.

This clonotype was counted at least ten times. This rearrangement joins TRBV6-5 to TRBJ1-3; D is uncertain. The CDR3 runs to 16 residues. From germline, CDR1 is MNHEY and CDR2 SVGAGI. V gave up 2 bases and J gave up 0 bases, with 11 bases separating them. The CDR3 DNA follows: TGTGCCAGCAGTTACGGTGGAGCCGACTCTGGAAACACCATATATTTT. Protein: CASSYGGADSGNTIYF.

This clonotype was observed a few times. J is TRBJ2-3 and V is TRBV27, with TRBD2 identical over 13 bases. CDR1 is MNHEY, CDR2 SMNVEV, per germline (reference sequence). The V gene end was trimmed by 6 bases and the J gene end by 1 base; junction bases not matched to a gene: 4. This CDR3 contains 16 residues. The CDR3 region is CASRGTSGARTDTQYF. The CDR3 DNA follows: TGTGCCAGCAGGGGGACTAGCGGGGCTCGCACAGATACGCAGTATTTT.

CDR3 sequence reads: CASSSGVAVYEQYF. The CDR3 nucleotides read TGTGCCAGCAGCTCAGGGGTCGCTGTCTACGAGCAGTACTTC. The rearrangement links TRBV7-9 to TRBJ2-7, with TRBD1 as a possible D gene (6 bases). The CDR3 runs to 14 residues. Trimming pared 4 bases from V and 3 bases from J, leaving 13 bases between. Germline assignment: CDR1 SEHNR and CDR2 FQNEAQ (reference sequence).

This clonotype has more than one count but fewer than ten. This chain joins TRBV5-5 and TRBJ2-7, with 11 bases aligning to TRBD2. The length of the CDR3 is 15 residues. CDR1 and CDR2 (germline): SGHKS, YYEKEE (reference sequence). Trimming cost V 4 bases and J 3 bases; bases outside gene matches: 6. In DNA form, the CDR3 reads TGTGCCAGCAGCGTATTACTAGCGGGGGACTACGAGCAGTACTTC. Amino acids: CASSVLLAGDYEQYF.

This clonotype was detected ten times or more. J is TRBJ2-1 and V is TRBV6-5; 8 bases fit TRBD2. Trimming cost V 0 bases and J 0 bases; bases outside gene matches: 4. This CDR3 has 17 amino acids. Germline-derived CDR1 and CDR2 are MNHEY and SVGAGI. For the CDR3, the DNA is TGTGCCAGCAGTTACTCCGGCGGGGGGAGCTCCTACAATGAGCAGTTCTTC. Protein sequence: CASSYSGGGSSYNEQFF.

The rearrangement links TRBV7-9 to TRBJ1-5, with no clear D. Per the germline V gene, CDR1 is SEHNR and CDR2 is FQNEAQ (reference sequence). Trimming stripped 5 bases from V and 4 bases from J, with 6 bases between. CDR3 length: 12 residues. The CDR3 nucleotides read TGTGCCAGCAGCCGAGGGAATCAGCCCCAGCATTTT. It yields the protein CASSRGNQPQHF.

The gene calls are TRBV29-1 and TRBJ2-1; D may be TRBD1 (5 bases). The CDR3 has 13 amino acids. Deletions cut 7 bases from V and 0 bases from J, with 10 bases between. Per the germline V gene, CDR1 is SQVTM and CDR2 is ANQGSEA. CDR3 amino acids: CSGQQSSYNEQFF. The CDR3 DNA reads TGCAGCGGACAGCAGAGCTCCTACAATGAGCAGTTCTTC.

This clonotype has a handful of counts. J is TRBJ2-3 and V is TRBV2; possibly TRBD1 for D (5 bases). V lost 4 bases, J lost 0 bases, and 17 bases lay in between. This CDR3 contains 17 residues. Germline CDR1 and CDR2: SNHLY and FYNNEI. The CDR3 bases are TGTGCCAGCAGTGCGGACACATTTTTAACTAGCACAGATACGCAGTATTTT. It yields the protein CASSADTFLTSTDTQYF.

This clonotype was seen ten or more times. The V gene is TRBV7-8, the J gene TRBJ1-5; D uncertain. Trimming removed 5 bases from V and 0 bases from J, with 14 bases in between. CDR3 length: 16 amino acids. Germline V gene data show CDR1 as SGHVS and CDR2 as FQNEAQ. CDR3 sequence reads: CASSRWSEYSNQPQHF. CDR3 DNA sequence: TGTGCCAGCAGCAGATGGAGTGAATATAGCAATCAGCCCCAGCATTTT.

This clonotype came up once. The J gene is TRBJ2-7, the V gene TRBV5-4; TRBD2 aligns across 14 bases. Germline-derived CDR1 and CDR2 are SGHNT and YYREEE (reference sequence). J gave up 1 base and V 4 bases, and 7 bases lay outside the gene matches. This CDR3 has 17 amino acids. The CDR3 loop is CASSPGLAGEISYEQYF. The DNA for the CDR3 is TGTGCCAGCAGCCCGGGACTAGCGGGGGAGATTTCCTACGAGCAGTACTTC.

This clonotype was counted at least ten times. This chain links TRBV6-6 with TRBJ2-7; D ambiguous. Germline-derived CDR1 and CDR2 are MNHNY and SVGAGI (reference sequence). The CDR3 length is 12 residues. With 0 bases removed from V and 5 bases from J, the gap between germline ends came to 5 bases. The CDR3 protein is CASSYSIHEQYF. The CDR3, as DNA: TGTGCCAGCAGTTACTCGATCCACGAGCAGTACTTC.

This clonotype was recorded a few times. V usage is TRBV12-5 and J usage is TRBJ2-1, with a weak D call TRBD1 (5 bases). CDR1 and CDR2 (germline): LGHNT, FRNRAP. The V and J ends lost 6 bases and 8 bases respectively, with 20 bases between them. The CDR3 is 15 residues long. CDR3 in DNA: TGTGCTAGTGGCCCCTACTCCCTCGCACAGGATGAGCAGTTCTTC. It codes for CASGPYSLAQDEQFF.

This clonotype was seen only a few times. The V call is TRBV6-2 or TRBV6-3, the J call TRBJ1-1, with D maybe TRBD1 (5 bases). Trimming shortened V by 6 bases and J by 6 bases, and 17 bases separated the two germline ends. In germline, CDR1 is MNHEY, CDR2 SVGEGT. This CDR3 is 14 amino acids long. CDR3 in DNA: TGTGCCAGCAGCATTACATGGGGGAGCGCTGAAGCTTTCTTT. Translating gives CASSITWGSAEAFF.